The 28 T cell receptor beta chains below all came from one sample that was sequenced in a study of chemoradiotherapy in HPV16-positive cancers. Profiled with immunoSEQ multiplex PCR; TCRdb holds only in-frame clones, not every one. The sample has tens of thousands of clones, roughly 89% seen once. Here the sequenced sample was blood, taken from a patient who underwent chemoradiotherapy. Receptors were obtained from a human donor with HPV-associated anogenital cancer.

This clone is a singleton in its sample. The chain recombines TRBV5-4 with TRBJ1-4, with 7 bases identical to TRBD1. The V and J ends lost 4 bases and 7 bases, in that order; junction bases with no gene match: 10. CDR1 is SGHNT and CDR2 is YYREEE in the germline V gene (reference sequence). This CDR3 comprises 15 residues. CDR3 bases: TGTGCCAGCAGCCCGGGGACAGTCCTAGGTGAAAAACTGTTTTTT. It codes for CASSPGTVLGEKLFF.

This chain connects TRBV5-6 to TRBJ1-3, with D perhaps matching TRBD1 (5 bases). Germline CDR1 reads SGHDT; CDR2 reads YYEEEE. The CDR3 length is 16 residues. V was clipped by 4 bases and J by 0 bases, with 14 bases between them. CDR3 bases: TGTGCCAGCAGCCCCGGGGGGTCCTCCTCTGGAAACACCATATATTTT. It codes for CASSPGGSSSGNTIYF.

V gene TRBV29-1 combines with J gene TRBJ1-1, with a weak D call TRBD1 (5 bases). Germline V gives CDR1 SQVTM, CDR2 ANQGSEA. Deletions cut 5 bases from V and 1 base from J, with 17 bases between. This CDR3 region has 15 residues. This CDR3 is CSVPGEGLRNTEAFF. The CDR3 region has the DNA TGCAGCGTTCCGGGAGAGGGGCTGAGGAACACTGAAGCTTTCTTT. The variable domain in full, with the rest retrieved from reference TRBV29-1 and TRBJ1-1, is SAVISQKPSRDICQRGTSLTIQCQVDSQVTMMFWYRQQPGQSLTLIATANQGSEATYESGFVIDKFPISRPNLTFSTLTVSNMSPEDSSIYLCSVPGEGLRNTEAFFGQGTRLTVV.

The genes are TRBV5-6 and TRBJ1-1; possible D gene TRBD1, 5 bases. The germline V gene encodes CDR1 SGHDT and CDR2 YYEEEE. V lost 0 bases to trimming and J lost 7 bases, with 13 bases between them. The CDR3 contains 14 residues. In DNA, the CDR3 is TGTGCCAGCAGCTTGGGTTCACAGGCAAATGAAGCTTTCTTT. This codes for CASSLGSQANEAFF.

Here the CDR3 DNA reads TGTGCCAGTAGTATAGATGGGAACACTGAAGCTTTCTTT. Translated: CASSIDGNTEAFF. The chain employs TRBV19 and TRBJ1-1; D is ambiguous. Germline values: CDR1 LNHDA, CDR2 SQIVND (reference sequence). This CDR3 has 13 amino acids. Trimming took 0 bases from V and 1 from J, leaving 3 bases between them.

In its sample, this clone was seen once. The chain carries TRBV10-1 and TRBJ1-1, with 12 positions matching TRBD1. V shed 9 bases and J 5 bases; nucleotides not matched to a gene: 13. The CDR3 extends over 16 amino acids. Germline V gene lookup returns CDR1 WNHNN and CDR2 SYGVQD (reference sequence). The CDR3 here is CARVRDRGQGGTEAFF. The CDR3, as DNA: TGCGCCAGAGTAAGGGACAGGGGGCAAGGGGGAACTGAAGCTTTCTTT.

A single count supports this clone. The CDR3: CASSYDSYEQYF. The CDR3 DNA reads as TGTGCCAGCAGTTATGACAGCTACGAGCAGTACTTC. The chain employs TRBV5-5 and TRBJ2-7, with D possibly being TRBD1 (5 bases). The V end was cut by 5 bases, the J end by 3 bases, with 9 bases between. CDR1 and CDR2 (germline): SGHKS, YYEKEE (reference sequence). The CDR3 runs 12 residues.

This sequence joins TRBV19 and TRBJ1-6; D remains ambiguous. This CDR3 is built from 15 residues. Germline V gives CDR1 LNHDA, CDR2 SQIVND (reference sequence). V was clipped by 3 bases and J by 7 bases, with 13 bases between them. The CDR3 bases are TGTGCCAGTAGTATTGATGGCAGGAGCAATTCACCCCTCCACTTT. This gives the protein CASSIDGRSNSPLHF.

This chain uses TRBV9 with TRBJ2-3; 10 nucleotides match TRBD2. The CDR3 is 15 amino acids. In germline, CDR1 is SGDLS, CDR2 YYNGEE. The V gene end was trimmed by 2 bases and the J gene end by 7 bases; junction bases not matched to a gene: 7. CDR3 sequence reads: CASSVGTSEGNTQYF. The CDR3 DNA sequence: TGTGCCAGCAGCGTCGGGACTAGCGAGGGTAATACGCAGTATTTT.

This chain connects TRBV27 to TRBJ2-1, with TRBD2 matching over 8 bases. The trim removed 4 bases at V and 0 bases at J, leaving 2 bases unmatched. The CDR3 is made up of 15 amino acids. Germline V gene lookup returns CDR1 MNHEY and CDR2 SMNVEV (reference sequence). Here the CDR3 DNA reads TGTGCCAGCAGTTCGGGGGGGCGCTCCTACAATGAGCAGTTCTTC. Translated: CASSSGGRSYNEQFF.

This sequence joins TRBV10-3 and TRBJ1-3; TRBD1 might be the D (5 bases). This CDR3 comprises 15 residues. V lost 6 bases, J lost 4 bases, and 16 bases lay in between. Germline CDR1 is ENHRY and CDR2 is SYGVKD. The CDR3 nucleotides are TGTGCCATCAGGAAAGAGGGGCTGGGAGGAAACACCATATATTTT. This codes for CAIRKEGLGGNTIYF.

The J gene is TRBJ1-4, the V gene TRBV5-1; 7 bases align to TRBD1. Germline assignment: CDR1 SGHRS and CDR2 YFSETQ. This CDR3 comprises 14 residues. V gave up 2 bases and J gave up 7 bases; unmatched junction bases: 5. The CDR3 loop is CASSFGRGVEKLFF. In DNA form, the CDR3 reads TGCGCCAGCAGCTTCGGCAGGGGGGTTGAAAAACTGTTTTTT.

The chain couples TRBV7-9 to TRBJ1-1; the match to TRBD1 covers 9 bases. Looked up from germline, CDR1 is SEHNR and CDR2 is FQNEAQ (reference sequence). Germline trimming cut 4 bases from V and 11 bases from J; bases unmatched to any gene: 8. The CDR3 covers 13 residues. CDR3 protein: CASSSQGALGAFF. Here the CDR3 DNA reads TGTGCCAGCAGCTCACAGGGGGCCCTCGGGGCTTTCTTT.

This clone showed up just once. The chain is built from TRBV5-1 and TRBJ1-1; D gene unclear. With 5 bases removed from V and 1 base from J, the gap between germline ends came to 9 bases. Germline-derived CDR1 and CDR2 are SGHRS and YFSETQ. This CDR3 is built from 13 residues. As DNA, the CDR3 is TGCGCCAGCAGTTTCGGTGGGAACACTGAAGCTTTCTTT. Protein product: CASSFGGNTEAFF. The full variable domain, with the rest looked up from reference TRBV5-1 and TRBJ1-1, is KAGVTQTPRYLIKTRGQQVTLSCSPISGHRSVSWYQQTPGQGLQFLFEYFSETQRNKGNFPGRFSGRQFSNSRSEMNVSTLELGDSALYLCASSFGGNTEAFFGQGTRLTVV.

The V and J genes are TRBV7-8 and TRBJ2-3; D tentatively reads TRBD1 or TRBD2 (5 bases each). Trimming took off 4 bases at V and 0 bases at J, with 17 bases between the two ends. Germline V gives CDR1 SGHVS, CDR2 FQNEAQ. The CDR3 has 17 amino acids. CDR3 loop: CASSSYTGTRSTDTQYF. CDR3 nucleotide sequence: TGTGCCAGCAGCTCCTACACGGGGACCCGAAGCACAGATACGCAGTATTTT.

The chain employs TRBV5-8 and TRBJ2-5; D gene ambiguous. CDR3 length: 14 amino acids. V shed 0 bases and J shed 0 bases, with 6 bases lying between them. Germline CDR1 is SGHTS and CDR2 is YDEGEE. CDR3 loop: CASSLGTHQETQYF. The CDR3 DNA sequence: TGTGCCAGCAGCTTGGGAACACACCAAGAGACCCAGTACTTC.

The gene calls are TRBV7-8 and TRBJ2-3; 8 bases are shared with TRBD2. Germline assignment: CDR1 SGHVS and CDR2 FQNEAQ. The CDR3 extends over 15 amino acids. The J segment lost 1 base and the V segment lost 2 bases, leaving 2 bases of the junction unmatched. CDR3 loop: CASSLNGGGTDTQYF. CDR3 coding DNA: TGTGCCAGCAGCTTAAACGGGGGGGGCACAGATACGCAGTATTTT.

This sequence joins TRBV19 and TRBJ1-5; D uncertain. The ends were cut back, 4 bases at V and 3 bases at J, with 13 bases in the middle. This CDR3 is built from 15 residues. CDR1 is LNHDA, CDR2 SQIVND, per germline (reference sequence). The CDR3 DNA sequence: TGTGCCAGTAGTAATTTGGAGGAGGACAATCAGCCCCAGCATTTT. Amino acid sequence: CASSNLEEDNQPQHF.

The chain has TRBV12-5 and TRBJ1-4; 7 positions agree with TRBD1. Germline CDR1 is LGHNT and CDR2 is FRNRAP. The CDR3 is 14 residues long. The junction had 5 bases not matched to a gene; V was cut back by 6 bases and J by 4 bases. The CDR3 bases are TGTGCTAGTGGGCCCGGGACAGTTAATGAAAAACTGTTTTTT. This sequence encodes CASGPGTVNEKLFF.

The genes are TRBV10-2 and TRBJ1-1, with a tentative D call TRBD1 (5 bases). CDR3 length: 17 amino acids. Germline V gene data show CDR1 as WSHSY and CDR2 as SAAADI. V was shortened by 5 bases and J by 3 bases, with 22 bases between the two germline ends. CDR3 sequence: CASSQTGEHTGYTEAFF. The CDR3 coding sequence is TGCGCCAGCAGTCAGACGGGGGAACATACAGGCTACACTGAAGCTTTCTTT.

Written as DNA, the CDR3 is TGTGCCAGCAGCTTAGCTCCTCAGGGGCGGTTATACGAGCAGTACGTC. As protein: CASSLAPQGRLYEQYV. V gene TRBV11-2 combines with J gene TRBJ2-7, with D possibly being TRBD1 (6 bases). The germline CDR1 and CDR2 sequences are SGHAT and FQNNGV. Trimming removed 1 base at V and 4 bases at J, with 17 bases between. The CDR3 extends over 16 amino acids.

This chain uses TRBV6-1 with TRBJ1-1, with D possibly matching TRBD1 (6 bases). The CDR3 extends over 13 amino acids. The V and J ends lost 6 bases and 2 bases respectively, with 10 bases between them. The germline gives CDR1 MNHNS, CDR2 SASEGT. CDR3 in DNA: TGTGCCAGCAGCGGTGGGACAAACACTGAAGCTTTCTTT. Its protein is CASSGGTNTEAFF.

V gene TRBV9 combines with J gene TRBJ2-7, with 9 bases that match TRBD1. Trimming cost V 3 bases and J 3 bases; bases outside gene matches: 7. Per the germline V gene, CDR1 is SGDLS and CDR2 is YYNGEE. The CDR3 consists of 15 residues. CDR3 loop: CASSAEPGQGYEQYF. The CDR3 DNA reads as TGTGCCAGCAGCGCCGAACCGGGACAGGGCTACGAGCAGTACTTC.

The V gene is TRBV7-8, the J gene TRBJ2-5; D is unresolved. The CDR3 consists of 14 residues. Between the trimmed V and J ends, which lost 2 bases and 2 bases, there was a span of 9 bases. Germline CDR1 is SGHVS and CDR2 is FQNEAQ. For the CDR3, the DNA is TGTGCCAGCAGCTTAAGGAATACTCAAGAGACCCAGTACTTC. Translated, it gives CASSLRNTQETQYF.

V gene TRBV11-2 combines with J gene TRBJ2-7; TRBD1 might be the D (5 bases). Trimming removed 0 bases from V and 3 bases from J, with 12 bases in between. Germline CDR1 SGHAT, CDR2 FQNNGV. The CDR3 is 15 amino acids. Here the CDR3 DNA reads TGTGCCAGCAGCTTAGATATGGACACCCGCTACGAGCAGTACGTC. Translated: CASSLDMDTRYEQYV.

The gene calls are TRBV19 and TRBJ1-5, with a tentative D call TRBD1 (5 bases). Germline loops: CDR1 LNHDA, CDR2 SQIVND (reference sequence). This CDR3 is built from 15 residues. Trimming removed 7 bases at V and 7 bases at J, with 20 bases between. As DNA, the CDR3 is TGTGCCAGTAAAGTCGGCCTAGGGGTCCCGCAGCCCCAGCATTTT. Its translation is CASKVGLGVPQPQHF.

V usage is TRBV6-1 and J usage is TRBJ1-1, with no clear D. Looked up from germline, CDR1 is MNHNS and CDR2 is SASEGT. The CDR3 length is 11 residues. V lost 2 bases and J lost 5, with 3 bases in between. The CDR3 reads CASSERTEAFF. The CDR3 region has the DNA TGTGCCAGCAGTGAAAGGACTGAAGCTTTCTTT.

The chain links TRBV18 to TRBJ1-2; D is perhaps TRBD1 (5 bases). This CDR3 is built from 13 residues. V lost 5 bases, J lost 6 bases, and 13 bases lay in between. Per germline, CDR1 KGHSH and CDR2 LQKENI. The CDR3 region is CASSVETGHGYTF. The CDR3 bases are TGTGCCAGCTCAGTGGAAACAGGTCATGGCTACACCTTC.